The sequence of this T cell receptor (beta chain) was determined in a study of response to subunit inactivated influenza vaccine. Study results and caveats: Every seasonal influenza vaccination brings in few new T cells, the authors suggested.

This CDR3 is built from 15 residues. Per the germline V gene, CDR1 is SGHTA and CDR2 is FQGNSA. The V end lost 5 bases, the J end lost 0 bases, and 13 bases lay between the germline ends. TCRdb recomputed calls from the RT-PCR reads with MiXCR, one row per CDR3 protein. The sample has 600,000 to 850,000 distinct CDR3 sequences, 12% to 15% seen once. This clonotype was counted many times. What it binds is unknown. Specimen: PBMCs from blood, collected roughly 15 days before vaccination. V gene TRBV7-2 combines with J gene TRBJ1-2, with no clear D. The source is a man aged 50-60 years who received an inactivated influenza vaccine. The CDR3 DNA reads TGTGCCAGCAGCCCCATGGCGTCAGCTAACTATGGCTACACCTTC. As protein: CASSPMASANYGYTF. Supplemented by reference TRBV7-2 and TRBJ1-2, the full variable domain reads GAGVSQSPSNKVTEKGKDVELRCDPISGHTALYWYRQSLGQGLEFLIYFQGNSAPDKSGLPSDRFSAERTGGSVSTLTIQRTQQEDSAVYLCASSPMASANYGYTFGSGTRLTVV.